The clone carrying this T cell receptor (beta chain) occurred a few times. Its antigen is currently unknown. This sample is drawn from a study of T-cell memory formation after mild COVID-19. Study conclusions and caveats: Later expanders leaned toward CD4+, whereas clones contracting from day 15 to 85 were balanced CD4/CD8. In second-wave clones peaking day 37, SARS-CoV-2 specificity remained unconfirmed. CD4+ clones that contracted lay mainly in CM and EM; CD8+ ones lay in EMRA.

It was 5'RACE with constant-segment primers that produced the TCR alpha and TCR beta cDNA libraries, which carried sample barcodes and UMIs. TCRdb redid the calling of the 5' RACE reads with MiXCR, one entry per CDR3 protein. This sample yields some 300,000 distinct CDR3 sequences, of which more than 20% are seen a single time; 21% belongs to the top ten. CDR1 and CDR2 from the germline V gene are MNHEY and SVGAGI. This CDR3 has 12 residues. Unmatched junction bases numbered 3, after V lost 4 bases and J lost 8 bases. The specimen sequenced was PBMCs or a T cell subset sorted from them (not recorded which). The chain employs TRBV6-5 and TRBJ2-3; TRBD1 matches 7 bases. The receptor's source is a man aged 18 to 29 who had mild COVID-19 (a few samples of this study predate the infection). Cell type and time point are not known. CDR3: CASSSTGSTQYF. The CDR3 region has the DNA TGTGCCAGCAGTTCGACAGGGAGTACGCAGTATTTT.